Listed below are T cell receptor beta chains from one sample, sequenced in a study of cytomegalovirus exposure and HLA in healthy donors. This table comes from immunoSEQ multiplex PCR, and its TCRdb copy is limited to in-frame clones, with some not included. This sample has roughly 80,000 clones; about 93% occur once, and the top ten carry less than 2.5%. Sequencing was carried out using PBMCs. These receptors originate from a woman between 18 and 30 years old in good health and CMV-seronegative. The CDR3 runs from the conserved cysteine through the conserved F or W. The D gene is left open where the match is weak. Clone size is stated in some rows and not others, as once, few, many or a class when expanded.

J: TRBJ1-1
D: .
V: TRBV7-2
size: once
CDR3: CASSPGSPEAFF
DNA: TGTGCCAGCAGCCCAGGTTCCCCTGAAGCTTTCTTT

J: TRBJ1-1
D: .
V: TRBV10-3
size: .
CDR3: CAISESILNTEAFF
DNA: TGTGCCATCAGTGAGTCTATCCTGAACACTGAAGCTTTCTTT

J: TRBJ1-1
D: .
V: TRBV11-2
size: .
CDR3: CASSLGRNTEAFF
DNA: TGTGCCAGCAGCTTAGGGAGGAACACTGAAGCTTTCTTT

J: TRBJ2-7
D: TRBD1
V: TRBV7-9
size: .
CDR3: CASSSTGSYEQYF
DNA: TGTGCCAGCAGTTCGACAGGGTCCTACGAGCAGTACTTC

J: TRBJ2-3
D: TRBD2
V: TRBV5-5
size: .
CDR3: CASRNLAGDPDTQYF
DNA: TGTGCCAGCAGAAATCTAGCGGGAGATCCAGATACGCAGTATTTT

J: TRBJ1-4
D: .
V: TRBV15
size: .
CDR3: CATSRRGSGEKLFF
DNA: TGTGCCACCAGCCGTCGGGGGAGCGGGGAAAAACTGTTTTTT

J: TRBJ1-5
D: .
V: TRBV5-6
size: once
CDR3: CASSLASRGQPQHF
DNA: TGTGCCAGCAGCTTGGCCTCGCGAGGCCAGCCCCAGCATTTT

J: TRBJ2-2
D: .
V: TRBV30
size: .
CDR3: CAWISGVGSTGELFF
DNA: TGTGCCTGGATTTCGGGGGTGGGTTCCACCGGGGAGCTGTTTTTT

J: TRBJ1-2
D: TRBD1
V: TRBV25-1
size: once
CDR3: CASSGQGQGLYGYTF
DNA: TGTGCCAGCAGTGGCCAAGGACAGGGGTTATATGGCTACACCTTC

J: TRBJ2-7
D: .
V: TRBV7-2
size: .
CDR3: CASSRTVRTYEQYF
DNA: TGTGCCAGCAGCCGGACAGTACGCACCTACGAGCAGTACTTC

J: TRBJ1-3
D: .
V: TRBV7-9
size: .
CDR3: CASSRPGNTIYF
DNA: TGTGCCAGCTCTAGGCCAGGGAACACCATATATTTT

J: TRBJ1-2
D: TRBD1
V: TRBV11-1
size: .
CDR3: CASSHPTGVGYTF
DNA: TGTGCCAGCAGCCACCCCACAGGGGTTGGCTACACCTTC

J: TRBJ1-3
D: .
V: TRBV5-8
size: once
CDR3: CASSFGDRINSGNTIYF
DNA: TGTGCCAGCAGCTTTGGCGACAGGATCAACTCTGGAAACACCATATATTTT

J: TRBJ2-2
D: TRBD1
V: TRBV2
size: .
CDR3: CASRGQGYTGELFF
DNA: TGTGCCAGCAGGGGACAGGGGTACACCGGGGAGCTGTTTTTT

J: TRBJ2-5
D: .
V: TRBV11-2
size: .
CDR3: CASSRGGVQETQYF
DNA: TGTGCCAGCAGCAGAGGCGGGGTCCAAGAGACCCAGTACTTC

J: TRBJ2-1
D: TRBD1
V: TRBV27
size: .
CDR3: CASSLTWTGNNEQFF
DNA: TGTGCCAGCAGTTTAACCTGGACAGGGAACAATGAGCAGTTCTTC

J: TRBJ2-1
D: .
V: TRBV27
size: .
CDR3: CASRASSAGHNEQFF
DNA: TGTGCCAGCAGAGCCTCTTCGGCGGGCCATAATGAGCAGTTCTTC

J: TRBJ2-1
D: TRBD2
V: TRBV7-3
size: .
CDR3: CASSLIGGSGSYEQFF
DNA: TGTGCCAGCAGCTTAATAGGAGGTAGCGGGAGCTATGAGCAGTTCTTC

J: TRBJ2-5
D: .
V: TRBV5-1
size: .
CDR3: CASSLRPSEETQYF
DNA: TGCGCCAGCAGCTTGAGGCCCAGCGAAGAGACCCAGTACTTC

J: TRBJ2-5
D: TRBD1
V: TRBV11-1
size: .
CDR3: CASSLVGDSTGGLQETQYF
DNA: TGTGCCAGCAGCTTAGTAGGGGATTCGACAGGGGGCCTCCAAGAGACCCAGTACTTC

J: TRBJ2-1
D: TRBD1
V: TRBV5-8
size: once
CDR3: CASRIPGQGYYNEQFF
DNA: TGTGCCAGCCGAATACCGGGACAGGGGTACTACAATGAGCAGTTCTTC

J: TRBJ1-2
D: .
V: TRBV11-2
size: .
CDR3: CASSFQRGGASGYTF
DNA: TGTGCCAGCAGTTTCCAGCGTGGGGGGGCGAGCGGCTACACCTTC

J: TRBJ2-3
D: .
V: TRBV30
size: once
CDR3: CAWGLTDTQYF
DNA: TGTGCCTGGGGCTTAACAGATACGCAGTATTTT

J: TRBJ2-3
D: TRBD1
V: TRBV5-1
size: .
CDR3: CASSFGQGADTQYF
DNA: TGCGCCAGCAGCTTCGGACAGGGGGCGGATACGCAGTATTTT

J: TRBJ2-1
D: TRBD2
V: TRBV10-1
size: .
CDR3: CASSAGTSGRALNEQFF
DNA: TGCGCCAGCAGCGCCGGGACTAGCGGGAGGGCCCTCAATGAGCAGTTCTTC

J: TRBJ2-7
D: .
V: TRBV19
size: .
CDR3: CASSIPAAAAYEQYF
DNA: TGTGCCAGTAGTATCCCTGCGGCAGCTGCCTACGAGCAGTACTTC

J: TRBJ2-5
D: TRBD1
V: TRBV5-5
size: .
CDR3: CASSRGLETQYF
DNA: TGTGCCAGCAGCAGGGGGCTGGAGACCCAGTACTTC